The source of this TCR beta chain is a study of control samples from healthy donors and cancer patients. This clone was observed a handful of times. Measured with immunoSEQ multiplex PCR; TCRdb has only the in-frame clones, and not every one. The sample has under 150,000 clones; around 87% are singletons. This CDR3 is 14 amino acids long. Per the germline V gene, CDR1 is SGHRS and CDR2 is YFSETQ. V was shortened by 4 bases and J by 2 bases, with 10 bases between the two germline ends. V is TRBV5-1 and J is TRBJ1-3; TRBD1 is a possible D gene (5 bases). Sequencing input: blood. The receptor was derived from a man aged 55 to 70 in good health. CDR3 loop: CASSPGGAGNTIYF. The CDR3 region has the DNA TGCGCCAGCAGCCCGGGAGGGGCTGGAAACACCATATATTTT. Combining the CDR3 with reference TRBV5-1 and TRBJ1-3 gives the whole variable domain KAGVTQTPRYLIKTRGQQVTLSCSPISGHRSVSWYQQTPGQGLQFLFEYFSETQRNKGNFPGRFSGRQFSNSRSEMNVSTLELGDSALYLCASSPGGAGNTIYFGEGSWLTVV.